The TCR beta chain described here comes from a study of spatial heterogeneity in lung cancer (dated by TCRdb to the late 2010s). About the full investigation: Beta-chain transcripts were consistently detected in greater numbers than alpha-chain transcripts, which likely reflects a higher abundance of beta-chain transcripts. In the raw uncorrected reads, each unique combination of TCR and UMI appeared more than ten times on average. The study quantitatively compared TCR alpha and beta repertoires across multiple tumor regions, matched nontumor lung and blood in non-small cell lung cancer. Nonsynonymous mutation counts, determined by whole-exome sequencing of tumor tissue, were related to features of the TCR repertoire. At surgery, 200 to 250 tumor regions, 63 to 70 matched nontumor lung samples and 56 PBMC samples were TCR-sequenced for both alpha and beta chains.

Library generation was performed with 5' RACE. The listed sequencing device is NextSeq 500. To allow correction of PCR and sequencing errors, the TCR library protocol tagged every TCR cDNA molecule with a unique molecular identifier. The study's processing was this. Decombinator tools were used for TCR identification, UMI-based error correction and CDR3 extraction. Expanded TCRs were defined as those above a frequency of 2 per 1,000, corresponding to the top 1% of the tumor frequency distribution. Rényi diversity was computed with the R vegan package after subsampling each repertoire 100 times to 5,000 TCRs. To build CDR3 similarity networks, amino acid triplet string-kernel similarity was used, and CDR3s were connected when their pairwise similarity was above 0.82. TCRdb redid the processing of the public reads, applying fastp at Q25 and MiXCR, and retained in-frame beta chains. Each CDR3 protein gets just one entry, which takes the most common genes and DNA from the rows behind it. The authors' filters were not applied to this entry. The sample table shows tens of thousands of distinct CDR3 sequences, and roughly a fifth are seen once. 6.2% of the sample comes from the top ten.

This clonotype was counted a few times. Its specific antigen is unknown. At one of its ends the junction is not consistent with the germline gene, which may arise from a read error. What the time point label conveys for this sample: sample taken at primary tumor resection. Whole RNA extracted from tumor and nontumor lung tissue, or from cryopreserved PBMC samples, was used for TCR sequencing without cell sorting. The donors were 65 to 85 patients from the lung TRACERx cohort who had early-stage, untreated non-small cell lung cancer. Only patients with enough RNA available from two or more tumor regions were chosen for TCR sequencing. Overall study outcomes, separate from this receptor: Ubiquitous expanded tumor TCRs showed up in blood more often at tumor resection than at routine follow-up. Confirming at a functional level the hypothesis that regional TCRs recognize regional mutations was considered to require additional single-cell paired TCR alpha and beta sequencing.

Sequencing used PBMCs, obtained at surgery. This receptor was identified in a male donor with early-stage non-small cell lung cancer.

The CDR3 region: CVSRRDVYGYTF. The sequenced DNA is TGTGTCAGCAGGAGGGATGTCTATGGCTACACCTTC. Recombination connected TRBV2 to TRBJ1-2; the D gene cannot be resolved reliably. The CDR3 covers 12 residues, taking in both the cysteine and the phenylalanine. Here the CDR3 DNA is all that survives: 36 bases in frame from base 1. According to the germline V gene, CDR1 reads SNHLY and CDR2 reads FYNNEI. The full variable domain, with segments outside the CDR3 supplied by the reference TRBV2 and TRBJ1-2 proteins, appears as EPEVTQTPSHQVTQMGQEVILRCVPISNHLYFYWYRQILGQKVEFLVSFYNNEISEKSEIFDDQFSVERPDGSNFTLKIRSTKLEDSAMYFCVSRRDVYGYTFGSGTRLTVV.